The rows below give T cell receptor beta chains drawn from one sample of a study of blood T cell repertoires in COVID-19. Sequencing was performed with immunoSEQ multiplex PCR; in TCRdb, only in-frame clones are kept and a portion is missing. The sample contains roughly 82,000 clones, roughly 78% of which appear only once. Sequences were obtained from peripheral blood. Receptors originate from a man in his 60s with acute or convalescent COVID-19. CDR3s include the opening cysteine and the closing phenylalanine or tryptophan. A D gene is named only where the DNA matches it firmly. Not all rows give a size; the values are once, few, many and, for expanded clones, a class.

V	size	J	D	CDR3	DNA
TRBV14	-	TRBJ1-1	TRBD1	CASSSRTGRGTEAFF	TGTGCCAGCAGCTCCCGGACAGGGAGAGGCACTGAAGCTTTCTTT
TRBV6-5	-	TRBJ2-7	-	CASSFSGATYEQYF	TGTGCCAGCAGCTTTAGCGGAGCGACCTACGAGCAGTACTTC
TRBV18	-	TRBJ1-5	-	CASSPTAYRNYQPQHF	TGTGCCAGCTCACCCACGGCTTACAGGAACTATCAGCCCCAGCATTTT
TRBV6-1	-	TRBJ1-5	-	CASSEHQGQHNQPQHF	TGTGCCAGCAGTGAGCACCAGGGCCAACACAATCAGCCCCAGCATTTT
TRBV18	-	TRBJ2-1	TRBD2	CASSPGLAGLNEQFF	TGTGCCAGCTCACCGGGACTAGCGGGGTTGAATGAGCAGTTCTTC
TRBV11-2	-	TRBJ2-3	TRBD2	CASSLERGGFADTQYF	TGTGCCAGCAGCTTAGAGCGGGGGGGCTTCGCAGATACGCAGTATTTT
TRBV7-2	-	TRBJ2-7	-	CASSPRKGDYEQYF	TGTGCCAGCAGCCCCCGAAAGGGAGACTACGAGCAGTACTTC
TRBV3-1/TRBV3-2	few	TRBJ2-7	TRBD2	CASSPRLAGGLLREQYF	TGTGCCAGCAGCCCTCGACTAGCGGGGGGGCTTCTCAGAGAGCAGTACTTC
TRBV7-2	few	TRBJ2-3	TRBD2	CASSLAGSGTTDTQYF	TGTGCCAGCAGCTTAGCGGGCAGCGGGACCACAGATACGCAGTATTTT
TRBV2	-	TRBJ1-2	TRBD1	CASMRTGLLNYGYTF	TGTGCCAGCATGCGGACAGGGCTCCTTAACTATGGCTACACCTTC
TRBV6-1	-	TRBJ2-6	TRBD2	CASSALLAGSSGANVLTF	TGTGCCAGCAGTGCGCTACTAGCGGGGAGCTCTGGGGCCAACGTCCTGACTTTC
TRBV20-1	-	TRBJ2-1	-	CSANNYNEQFF	TGCAGTGCTAACAATTACAATGAGCAGTTCTTC
TRBV7-9	-	TRBJ1-2	-	CASSLVGRFGYTF	TGTGCCAGCAGCTTAGTTGGGCGCTTTGGCTACACCTTC
TRBV9	-	TRBJ2-5	-	CASSVGSSGETQYF	TGTGCCAGCAGCGTAGGATCCAGCGGGGAGACCCAGTACTTC
TRBV11-3	-	TRBJ2-1	TRBD2	CASSLDGYGGGMNNEQFF	TGTGCCAGCAGCTTAGACGGTTATGGGGGAGGGATGAACAATGAGCAGTTCTTC
TRBV2	-	TRBJ1-1	-	CASSYSGSVEAFF	TGTGCCAGCAGTTATAGCGGGTCAGTAGAAGCTTTCTTT
TRBV4-3	-	TRBJ1-1	TRBD1	CASSRDRARNEAFF	TGCGCCAGCAGCCGAGACAGGGCAAGGAATGAAGCTTTCTTT
TRBV6-6	-	TRBJ1-5	-	CASSYSPPNQPQHF	TGTGCCAGCAGTTACTCCCCCCCTAATCAGCCCCAGCATTTT
TRBV7-2	-	TRBJ2-7	TRBD2	CASSLVGGGLGEQYF	TGTGCCAGCAGCTTAGTCGGCGGGGGGTTGGGCGAGCAGTACTTC
TRBV10-1	-	TRBJ2-3	-	CASSERRDSDTQYF	TGCGCCAGCAGTGAGCGCAGGGATTCAGATACGCAGTATTTT
TRBV30	-	TRBJ2-2	TRBD1	CAWRTPQGAGELFF	TGTGCCTGGAGGACCCCACAGGGGGCCGGGGAGCTGTTTTTT
TRBV7-9	-	TRBJ2-3	TRBD2	CASSLPGGSTDTQYF	TGTGCCAGCAGCTTACCGGGAGGGAGCACAGATACGCAGTATTTT
TRBV28	-	TRBJ2-1	TRBD2	CASSLAGAGNGNEQFF	TGTGCCAGCAGTTTGGCGGGAGCGGGAAACGGTAATGAGCAGTTCTTC
TRBV19	-	TRBJ2-1	-	CASTNPGSRSYNEQFF	TGTGCCAGTACCAATCCGGGGAGTCGCTCCTACAATGAGCAGTTCTTC
TRBV7-8	-	TRBJ1-6	-	CASGLQGSQNSPLHF	TGTGCCAGCGGACTCCAGGGGTCTCAAAATTCACCCCTCCACTTT
TRBV3-1/TRBV3-2	-	TRBJ2-3	-	CASSHRRRTDTQYF	TGTGCCAGCAGCCATCGGAGGCGGACAGATACGCAGTATTTT
TRBV7-8	-	TRBJ1-4	TRBD1	CASSFFGTGVFEKLFF	TGTGCCAGCAGCTTCTTCGGGACAGGGGTATTTGAAAAACTGTTTTTT
TRBV6-5	-	TRBJ1-1	TRBD1	CASRPTGKDTEAFF	TGTGCCAGCAGGCCGACAGGGAAGGACACTGAAGCTTTCTTT
TRBV7-2	-	TRBJ2-1	TRBD2	CASTPGLAVNNEQFF	TGTGCCAGCACCCCCGGTCTAGCGGTAAACAATGAGCAGTTCTTC
TRBV25-1	-	TRBJ2-3	-	CASTNGVSQADTQYF	TGTGCCAGCACGAACGGGGTCTCCCAGGCAGATACGCAGTATTTT
TRBV5-4	-	TRBJ1-2	TRBD1	CASSSQGADGYTF	TGTGCCAGCAGCTCACAGGGGGCCGATGGCTACACCTTC
TRBV10-3	-	TRBJ2-1	-	CAIRQYNEQFF	TGTGCCATCCGACAGTACAATGAGCAGTTCTTC
TRBV7-3	-	TRBJ2-3	-	CASSLNPRTDTQYF	TGTGCCAGCAGCTTAAACCCTAGAACAGATACGCAGTATTTT
TRBV6-2/TRBV6-3	-	TRBJ1-6	-	CASSYPRNNSPLHF	TGTGCCAGCAGTTACCCCAGGAACAATTCACCCCTCCACTTT
TRBV5-5	-	TRBJ2-7	TRBD1	CASSLAWDRGLSEQYF	TGTGCCAGCAGCTTGGCCTGGGACAGGGGGCTGAGCGAGCAGTACTTC
TRBV5-6	-	TRBJ1-5	-	CASSRGYQPQHF	TGTGCCAGCAGCAGGGGTTATCAGCCCCAGCATTTT
TRBV18	-	TRBJ2-3	-	CASSPPSTDTQYF	TGTGCCAGCTCACCCCCTAGCACAGATACGCAGTATTTT
TRBV10-3	once	TRBJ1-3	-	CAIRTSGNTIYF	TGTGCCATCAGAACTTCAGGAAACACCATATATTTT
TRBV5-1	-	TRBJ1-4	TRBD1	CASSTGTGYQKLFF	TGCGCCAGCAGCACCGGGACAGGGTATCAAAAACTGTTTTTT
TRBV30	-	TRBJ1-2	-	CAWSLGGGYTF	TGTGCCTGGAGTTTGGGGGGAGGCTACACCTTC
TRBV5-8	few	TRBJ1-6	-	CASSLGALYSPLHF	TGTGCCAGCAGCTTGGGGGCTCTCTATTCACCCCTCCACTTT
TRBV20-1	-	TRBJ1-1	-	CSARDTLAAFF	TGCAGTGCTAGAGATACCCTCGCGGCTTTCTTT
TRBV6-5	-	TRBJ2-2	TRBD2	CASSYSGTSGLGELFF	TGTGCCAGCAGTTACTCGGGGACTAGCGGGCTCGGGGAGCTGTTTTTT
TRBV11-2	-	TRBJ2-3	TRBD1	CASSSSGTGGVTQYF	TGTGCCAGCAGCTCTTCCGGGACAGGGGGTGTTACGCAGTATTTT
TRBV6-1	-	TRBJ2-1	-	CASSEAGSSYNEQFF	TGTGCCAGCAGTGAAGCTGGCAGCTCCTACAATGAGCAGTTCTTC
TRBV29-1	-	TRBJ2-5	-	CSVELRGTGTQYF	TGCAGCGTTGAATTGCGGGGAACGGGGACCCAGTACTTC
TRBV6-5	-	TRBJ1-3	-	CASSYSAGGSGNTIYF	TGTGCCAGCAGTTACTCGGCCGGGGGCTCTGGAAACACCATATATTTT
TRBV10-3	-	TRBJ1-5	-	CAIRPDGRRHF	TGTGCCATCAGGCCCGACGGAAGGAGGCATTTT